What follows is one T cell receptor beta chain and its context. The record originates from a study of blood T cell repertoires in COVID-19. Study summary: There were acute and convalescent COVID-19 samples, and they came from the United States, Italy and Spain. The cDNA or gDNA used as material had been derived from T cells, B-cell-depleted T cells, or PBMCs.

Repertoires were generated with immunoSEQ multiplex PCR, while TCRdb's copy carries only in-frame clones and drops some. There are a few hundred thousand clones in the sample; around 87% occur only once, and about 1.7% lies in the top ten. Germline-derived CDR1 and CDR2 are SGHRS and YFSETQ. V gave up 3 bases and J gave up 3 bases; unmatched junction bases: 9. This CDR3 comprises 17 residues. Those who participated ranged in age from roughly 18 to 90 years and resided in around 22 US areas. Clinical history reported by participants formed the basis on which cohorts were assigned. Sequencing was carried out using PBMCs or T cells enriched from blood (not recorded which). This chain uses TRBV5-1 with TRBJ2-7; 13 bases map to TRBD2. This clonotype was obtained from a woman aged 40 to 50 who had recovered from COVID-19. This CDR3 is CASSSGLAGAPYYEQYF. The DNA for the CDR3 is TGCGCCAGCAGCTCAGGACTAGCGGGAGCTCCCTACTACGAGCAGTACTTC.